These T cell receptor beta chains were read from a single sample in a study of T cell repertoires in cytomegalovirus infection. TCRdb fed the reads into MiXCR, producing one record per CDR3 protein. The table records hundreds of thousands of distinct CDR3 sequences, about 11% of them present only once. The sequenced sample was PBMCs. These receptor sequences come from a human donor in good health (CMV status not recorded). Some clones in this sample may be carry-over from other donors' samples. Each CDR3 is given with its conserved first and last residue. Fields, in order: CDR3 length, J gene, V gene, clone size, CDR3 protein. Part of the rows lack a size; the others show once, few, many or a class for expanded clones.

>12|TRBJ1-1|TRBV7-9|many
CASSSGSTEAFF
>14|TRBJ2-2|TRBV28|NA
CASSPFRETGELFF
>15|TRBJ2-3|TRBV5-6|many
CASSRSTGGTDTQYF
>16|TRBJ2-7|TRBV11-2|many
CASSSLIRGRSYEQYF
>12|TRBJ1-5|TRBV20-1|many
CSARAPNQPQHF
>16|TRBJ2-3|TRBV5-1|few
CASRPGTGVGTDTQYF
>12|TRBJ2-7|TRBV12-3/TRBV12-4|NA
CASTNQGSEQYF
>15|TRBJ2-3|TRBV10-3|few
CASGGTSGSADTQYF
>14|TRBJ2-3|TRBV5-4|many
CASSPTGGRDTQYF
>16|TRBJ2-2|TRBV18|NA
CASSFLAGMNTGELFF
>16|TRBJ2-1|TRBV29-1|NA
CSVGGFGTSGRDEQFF
>15|TRBJ2-3|TRBV9|few
CASSGVNGGADTQYF
>12|TRBJ1-1|TRBV29-1|few
CSVGRELTEAFF
>15|TRBJ2-5|TRBV7-3|NA
CASSRMTGDGETQYF
>13|TRBJ2-7|TRBV6-1|many
CASRRDRGHEQYF
>15|TRBJ2-1|TRBV12-3/TRBV12-4|many
CASSVRGGAGNEQFF
>15|TRBJ1-5|TRBV19|few
CASAPGRASDQPQHF
>15|TRBJ2-7|TRBV12-3/TRBV12-4|many
CASSRPGTGTYEQYF
>15|TRBJ2-1|TRBV29-1|many
CSVETSGDSYNEQFF
>10|TRBJ1-2|TRBV25-1|NA
CATENYGYTF
>15|TRBJ2-7|TRBV7-2|many
CASSPGREASYEQYF
>15|TRBJ1-1|TRBV27|many
CASSLFGTLNTEAFF
>13|TRBJ2-3|TRBV5-1|many
CASSSSAQDTQYF
>15|TRBJ2-1|TRBV6-1|many
CASSSDQGSYNEQFF
>16|TRBJ2-1|TRBV7-8|many
CASSPFPREGYNEQFF
>14|TRBJ1-5|TRBV12-3/TRBV12-4|many
CASSFPGRDQPQHF
>15|TRBJ2-1|TRBV12-3/TRBV12-4|few
CASRVAGGRYNEQFF
>13|TRBJ2-1|TRBV19|few
CASSIPSYNEQFF
>18|TRBJ2-5|TRBV7-6|many
CASSAGLAGGPLRETQYF